This T cell receptor (beta chain) was found in a study of control samples from healthy donors and cancer patients. Assay used: immunoSEQ multiplex PCR; TCRdb lists only in-frame clones, some missing. The data show under 450,000 clones, around 90% seen once. This clone was seen a single time. V lost 3 bases, J lost 0 bases, and 8 bases lay in between. From germline, CDR1 is SGHAT and CDR2 FQDESV (reference sequence). The length of the CDR3 is 14 residues. Material: PBMCs. The chain joins TRBV11-1 to TRBJ1-1; maybe TRBD1 (6 bases). This TCR came from a man aged 40-55 years with head and neck cancer. The CDR3 sequence is CASSFRGLNTEAFF. Written as DNA, the CDR3 is TGTGCCAGCAGCTTCCGGGGGCTGAACACTGAAGCTTTCTTT.